Given below is one T cell receptor beta chain in context. The data are from a study of blood T cell repertoires in COVID-19. The CDR3 length is 15 residues. J was trimmed by 4 bases and V by 7 bases; bases with no gene match: 7. Germline V gene lookup returns CDR1 MDHEN and CDR2 SYDVKM. Only in-frame clones appear in the TCRdb table, and some are missing; sequencing was by immunoSEQ multiplex PCR. The sample has under 300,000 clones, around nine tenths seen once. This sequence joins TRBV28 and TRBJ1-2; TRBD1 matches 12 bases. Sequencing was performed on PBMCs or T cells enriched from blood (not recorded which). The source of this sequence is a woman younger than 30 who had recovered from COVID-19. CDR3 nucleotide sequence: TGTGCCAGCAATACGGGACAGGGGGCCAGCTATGGCTACACCTTC. This codes for CASNTGQGASYGYTF.